These T cell receptor beta chains were read from a single sample in a study of OX40 agonist ivuxolimab in advanced cancers. TCRdb's table, derived via immunoSEQ multiplex PCR, lists solely in-frame clones and lacks some. The repertoire holds tens of thousands of clones, with about 85% as singletons. Material: CD4+ or CD8+ T cells sorted from blood, obtained in a trial of the OX40 agonist ivuxolimab. The source is an adult with an advanced solid tumor such as melanoma, head and neck, liver or kidney cancer. The CDR3 runs from the conserved cysteine through the conserved F or W. The D gene is left open where the match is weak. Size tells how often a clone was seen (once, few, many) or the class of an expanded clone, and some rows leave it out.

v_gene,len,abundance,d_gene,j_gene,CDR3nt,CDR3aa
TRBV6-5,12,once,.,TRBJ2-7,TGTGCCAGCAGTCGCCGCGGGTACGAGCAGTACTTC,CASSRRGYEQYF
TRBV5-6,11,.,.,TRBJ2-7,TGTGCCAGCAGCCTCATGACAGACCGGAGCTTC,CASSLMTDRSF
TRBV7-9,14,.,.,TRBJ2-3,TGTGCCAGCAGCTTAGACCAGGGAACAGATACGCAGTATTTT,CASSLDQGTDTQYF
TRBV25-1,17,.,.,TRBJ2-6,TGTGCCAGCAGCACCCCTACGGGGCAGGCTGGGGCCAACGTCCTGACTTTC,CASSTPTGQAGANVLTF
TRBV19,15,.,.,TRBJ2-7,TGTGCCAGTAGTATGCCCGGCCCAGCGCCCTACGAGCAGTACTTC,CASSMPGPAPYEQYF
TRBV11-2,12,.,.,TRBJ2-7,TGTGCCAGCAGGGGGGGCAGCTACGAGCAGTACTTC,CASRGGSYEQYF
TRBV6-6,13,.,.,TRBJ1-5,TGTGCCAGCAGTGGACAGCCCAATCAGCCCCAGCATTTT,CASSGQPNQPQHF
TRBV11-3,14,.,.,TRBJ2-1,TGTGCCAGCAGCTTAAGGGCCCAGAGGGGTGAGCAGTTCTTC,CASSLRAQRGEQFF
TRBV6-4,15,.,TRBD2,TRBJ2-3,TGTGCCAGCAGTGTCGGCGGGGGGGTAACAGATACGCAGTATTTT,CASSVGGGVTDTQYF
TRBV7-2,15,.,.,TRBJ1-1,TGTGCCAGCAGCCCCGGGAAGCTCCGAGGGACTGAAGCTTTCTTT,CASSPGKLRGTEAFF
TRBV6-6,14,.,.,TRBJ2-3,TGTGCCAGCAGCTTCGACACCCGCACAGATACGCAGTATTTT,CASSFDTRTDTQYF
TRBV18,13,.,.,TRBJ2-7,TGTGCCAGCTCACCGCTAGTTAGGGTTGAGCAGTACTTC,CASSPLVRVEQYF
TRBV25-1,18,.,TRBD2,TRBJ2-5,TGTGCCAGCAGTGAATGGCCCGGGACTAGCGGGGGCCAAGAGACCCAGTACTTC,CASSEWPGTSGGQETQYF
TRBV2,14,.,TRBD1,TRBJ1-6,TGTGCCAGCAGGACCGGGACAGGGGGCGTACCCCTCCACTTT,CASRTGTGGVPLHF
TRBV18,16,.,.,TRBJ1-4,TGTGCCAGCTCACCGGGGAGGGAACGGATTAATGAAAAACTGTTTTTT,CASSPGRERINEKLFF
TRBV25-1,12,.,.,TRBJ1-2,TGTGCCAGCAGCGGGACTAACTATGGCTACACCTTC,CASSGTNYGYTF
TRBV4-1,15,.,TRBD1,TRBJ2-2,TGCGCCAGCAGCCGGCCGGGACAGGGGTCCGGGGAGCTGTTTTTT,CASSRPGQGSGELFF
TRBV5-6,14,.,TRBD1,TRBJ1-2,TGTGCCAGCAGCTGGATGACAGGGTACTATGGCTACACCTTC,CASSWMTGYYGYTF
TRBV5-1,16,.,.,TRBJ2-2,TGCGCCAGCAGCCCCACAGGGACCGCGAACACCGGGGAGCTGTTTTTT,CASSPTGTANTGELFF
TRBV14,15,.,.,TRBJ2-7,TGTGCCAGCAGCCAACAGACAGGCACTTCCTACGAGCAGTACTTC,CASSQQTGTSYEQYF
TRBV12-2,15,.,.,TRBJ1-2,TGTGCAAGTCGCTTAGCGCCCGGACAGTTCACCGGCTACACCTTC,CASRLAPGQFTGYTF
TRBV14,16,.,.,TRBJ2-3,TGTGCCAGCAGCCAAGTTGTAGGTGATAGCACAGATACGCAGTATTTT,CASSQVVGDSTDTQYF
TRBV9,15,.,.,TRBJ1-4,TGTGCCAGCAGCCAAGGCCCGGTAGGCGTAGAAAAACTGTTTTTT,CASSQGPVGVEKLFF
TRBV6-6,15,.,TRBD2,TRBJ2-1,TGTGCCAGCAGTACTTATAGCGGGAGAGGCAATGAGCAGTTCTTC,CASSTYSGRGNEQFF
TRBV6-1,15,.,.,TRBJ2-7,TGTGCCAGCAGCCCCCCGACAAGGCGGACCTACGAGCAGTACTTC,CASSPPTRRTYEQYF
TRBV9,12,.,.,TRBJ2-5,TGTGCCAGCAGCGTACGTGGGGAGACCCAGTACTTC,CASSVRGETQYF
TRBV15,15,.,TRBD1,TRBJ2-5,TGTGCCACCAGCAGACCTACAGGGGGCCAAGAGACCCAGTACTTC,CATSRPTGGQETQYF
TRBV5-4,17,.,TRBD2,TRBJ2-5,TGTGCCAGCAGCCCCTCCTCCGGGACTAGCGGGAAGGAGACCCAGTACTTC,CASSPSSGTSGKETQYF
TRBV28,12,.,.,TRBJ2-3,TGTGCCAGCAGTTCCCTCACAGATACGCAGTATTTT,CASSSLTDTQYF
TRBV5-5,13,.,TRBD1,TRBJ2-7,TGTGCCAGCAGCCTGGGGACAGACTACGAGCAGTACTTC,CASSLGTDYEQYF
TRBV28,16,.,.,TRBJ2-7,TGTGCCAGCAGTCCCTACTCTGCCAGGGGGGACGACGAGCAGTACTTC,CASSPYSARGDDEQYF
TRBV5-6,18,.,.,TRBJ1-6,TGTGCCAGCAGCTTGAGGAACCCTGCTCTCGGCTTTGACTCACCCCTCCACTTT,CASSLRNPALGFDSPLHF
TRBV6-1,14,.,TRBD1,TRBJ2-7,TGTGCCAGCAGTAGGGACAGGGCTTTTTACGAGCAGTACTTC,CASSRDRAFYEQYF
TRBV19,17,.,.,TRBJ1-2,TGTGCCAGTAGTACCCTAGACGCGGGATCAGCAGCCTATGGCTACACCTTC,CASSTLDAGSAAYGYTF
TRBV13,12,.,.,TRBJ1-1,TGTGCCAGCGGGACTTTGAACACTGAAGCTTTCTTT,CASGTLNTEAFF
TRBV18,15,.,TRBD1,TRBJ2-7,TGTGCCAGCTCACCTCCGGGACAGGGGGTTTACGAGCAGTACTTC,CASSPPGQGVYEQYF
TRBV6-4,13,.,TRBD1,TRBJ1-1,TGTGCCAGCAGGCTTACAGGGGGCACTGAAGCTTTCTTT,CASRLTGGTEAFF
TRBV5-1,15,.,TRBD1,TRBJ2-7,TGCGCCAGCAGCTTGGGCCAGGGGGCGACCTACGAGCAGTACTTC,CASSLGQGATYEQYF
TRBV5-1,13,.,.,TRBJ2-3,TGCGCCAGCAGCTTGGCCGGGGCTAGTCGCCAGTATTTT,CASSLAGASRQYF
TRBV28,14,.,.,TRBJ2-7,TGTGCCAGCAGGCCGGGGGCAGGGCTCTACGAGCAGTACTTC,CASRPGAGLYEQYF
TRBV19,13,.,.,TRBJ1-5,TGTGCCAGTAGTATACAGGGAGATCAGCCCCAGCATTTT,CASSIQGDQPQHF
TRBV2,14,.,.,TRBJ1-4,TGTGCCAGCAGTGAGGGAGACAGTAATGAAAAACTGTTTTTT,CASSEGDSNEKLFF
TRBV5-8,11,.,.,TRBJ1-2,TGTGCCAGCAGCTTAAACTATGGCTACACCTTC,CASSLNYGYTF
TRBV5-1,12,.,.,TRBJ2-3,TGCGCCAGCAGCTTGGTGTTAGATACGCAGTATTTT,CASSLVLDTQYF
TRBV5-6,13,few,.,TRBJ2-7,TGTGCCAGCAGGTTTCGCGGGACCTACGAGCAGTACTTC,CASRFRGTYEQYF
TRBV28,13,once,.,TRBJ1-5,TGTGCCAGCAGTTCACCAGGGTCTCAGCCCCAGCATTTT,CASSSPGSQPQHF
TRBV2,15,.,TRBD2,TRBJ2-3,TGTGCCAGCAGTGAACTAGCGGGGGGTCGGGATACGCAGTATTTT,CASSELAGGRDTQYF
TRBV5-4,16,.,TRBD2,TRBJ2-7,TGTGCCAGCAGCGCCATGACTAGCGGGAGGTCCTACGAGCAGTACTTC,CASSAMTSGRSYEQYF
TRBV5-6,14,.,TRBD1,TRBJ2-7,TGTGCCAGCAGCCTACAGGGGGCACCATACGAGCAGTACTTC,CASSLQGAPYEQYF
TRBV5-1,16,.,.,TRBJ2-1,TGCGCCAGCAGCTTGGCCTCAGGGGTCTCCTACAATGAGCAGTTCTTC,CASSLASGVSYNEQFF
TRBV18,15,.,TRBD2,TRBJ2-1,TGTGCCAGCTCCCTCCAGCGGGAGGGCCGGAGTGAGCAGTTCTTC,CASSLQREGRSEQFF
TRBV29-1,13,few,TRBD1,TRBJ1-1,TGCAGCGGGGACAGGGGGGCGAACACTGAAGCTTTCTTT,CSGDRGANTEAFF
TRBV9,15,.,.,TRBJ1-1,TGTGCCAGCAGCCCATTAGAGGGACACGACACTGAAGCTTTCTTT,CASSPLEGHDTEAFF
TRBV5-1,15,.,.,TRBJ1-4,TGCGCCAGCAGCCGTGCGGGGGGCACTAATGAAAAACTGTTTTTT,CASSRAGGTNEKLFF
TRBV11-3,15,.,.,TRBJ2-2,TGTGCCAGCAGCTTAGAAGCGGGGAACACCGGGGAGCTGTTTTTT,CASSLEAGNTGELFF
TRBV20-1,11,.,.,TRBJ1-3,TGCAGTGCTACTCCCGGGAACACCATATATTTT,CSATPGNTIYF
TRBV6-1,13,.,.,TRBJ1-6,TGTGCCAGCGGGAACTCCGGAAATTCACCCCTCCACTTT,CASGNSGNSPLHF
TRBV7-3,13,.,.,TRBJ2-6,TGTGCCAGCAGTTCCGCTGGGGCCAACGTCCTGACTTTC,CASSSAGANVLTF
TRBV19,14,.,TRBD2,TRBJ2-3,TGTGCCAGTAGATTCTCGGGGGGGCCAGATACGCAGTATTTT,CASRFSGGPDTQYF